This TCR beta chain was sequenced for a study of blood T cells in healthy people across ages. Trimming removed 2 bases at V and 2 bases at J, with 17 bases between. This CDR3 has 17 amino acids. Germline-derived CDR1 and CDR2 are SGHTA and FQGNSA. Per sample, a minimum of 6.5 million PBMCs were isolated. Per individual sample, total RNA of at least 5.5 micrograms was extracted. This clonotype showed up many times. The second PCR ran about 6 to 12 cycles with a sample-barcoded 5' primer and J-beta primers. One entry per CDR3 protein results from TCRdb running MiXCR on the 5' RACE reads. Of fewer than 800,000 distinct CDR3 sequences detected, about 30% appear once; the ten largest clones hold approximately 15%.

The TCR comes from a woman aged 80 or over in good health. The chain combines TRBV7-2 with TRBJ2-3; D tentatively fits TRBD1 or TRBD2 (6 bases each). What was sequenced was blood. The CDR3: CASSLLRGVGVTDTQYF. In nucleotides, the CDR3 is TGTGCCAGCAGCTTATTAAGGGGGGTAGGTGTCACAGATACGCAGTATTTT.